The text below deals with one TCR beta chain. Its antigen remains unknown. The PCR contained 60 Vbeta and 13 Jbeta primers. Here immunoSEQ multiplex PCR was the method, and the copy in TCRdb shows in-frame clones only, minus some. The sample records 150,000 to 200,000 clones, approximately 70% being singletons. This record comes from a study of cytomegalovirus exposure and HLA in healthy donors. Study summary: From roughly 180 million T cells, an earlier analysis saw roughly 120 million unique TCR beta sequences. Inside one of the first data releases sat 75 million to 100 million unique TCRs taken from HLA-typed donors. The study, taken as a whole, reports: It was about 150 TCR beta chains that were listed as cytomegalovirus-associated.

CDR1 and CDR2 from the germline V gene are SGHRS and YFSETQ. This CDR3 region has 16 residues. V gave up 0 bases and J gave up 5 bases, with 14 bases separating them. This sequence joins TRBV5-1 and TRBJ1-4; D possibly corresponds to TRBD1 (5 bases). The sequenced material came from PBMCs. This receptor was taken from a man aged 18 to 30 in good health and CMV-seropositive. The DNA for the CDR3 is TGCGCCAGCAGCTTGGCACCACAGGAGTCCAATGAAAAACTGTTTTTT. Amino acids: CASSLAPQESNEKLFF.